The 32 T cell receptor beta chains listed next were all sequenced from one sample in a study of beta chain features in type 1 diabetes. General observations from the study: Shortening that was moderate but significant affected the TCRB CDR3s of Type 1 diabetes patients in all four CD4+ subsets.

Sequenced material consisted of expressed TCRB transcripts (all of the isolated RNA was reverse transcribed). Sequencing used immunoSEQ multiplex PCR; TCRdb keeps in-frame clones, though not all of them. The sample includes fewer than 400,000 clones, around 9.7% seen only once; the top ten take roughly 1%. Which antigens these TCRs recognize remains unknown. The sample taken for sequencing was central memory CD4+ T cells from blood. The receptor source for this set is a man under 40 with type 1 diabetes.

The genes are TRBV7-9 and TRBJ1-1, with D unclear. The ends were cut back, 7 bases at V and 5 bases at J, with 14 bases in the middle. The CDR3 runs to 13 residues. Germline loops: CDR1 SEHNR, CDR2 FQNEAQ (reference sequence). In DNA form, the CDR3 reads TGTGCCAGCAAAAGACAAGACGGAACTGAAGCTTTCTTT. Protein sequence: CASKRQDGTEAFF.

The chain recombines TRBV5-1 with TRBJ2-1; the match to TRBD2 covers 13 bases. The V gene's germline CDR1 is SGHRS and CDR2 YFSETQ. The CDR3 covers 17 residues. The trim removed 2 bases at V and 5 bases at J, leaving 7 bases unmatched. The DNA for the CDR3 is TGCGCCAGCAGCTTACGAAAAGGACTAGCGGGGGACAATGAGCAGTTCTTC. It specifies CASSLRKGLAGDNEQFF.

The J gene is TRBJ2-1, the V gene TRBV4-2, with 12 positions matching TRBD2. This CDR3 is built from 16 residues. The germline V gene encodes CDR1 LGHNA and CDR2 YNFKEQ. V was clipped by 5 bases and J by 4 bases; unmatched bases: 6. CDR3 sequence: CASSLDGLAGYNEQFF. As DNA, the CDR3 is TGTGCCAGCAGCTTGGATGGACTAGCGGGGTACAATGAGCAGTTCTTC.

This clone was detected a few times. The V and J genes are TRBV19 and TRBJ1-5; no firm D call. Germline V CDR1 and CDR2: LNHDA, SQIVND (reference sequence). CDR3 length equals 13 residues. Trimming removed 2 bases at V and 8 bases at J, with 10 bases between. In nucleotides, the CDR3 is TGTGCCAGTAGTATACAGGCCCCCGAGCCCCAGCATTTT. Residues: CASSIQAPEPQHF.

The chain has TRBV19 and TRBJ2-5; D ambiguous. Germline V gene lookup returns CDR1 LNHDA and CDR2 SQIVND (reference sequence). V lost 10 bases to trimming and J lost 0 bases, with 18 bases between them. The length of the CDR3 is 15 residues. CDR3 coding DNA: TGTGCCACCCCCGTCGGGTTTTGGTACCAAGAGACCCAGTACTTC. It translates to CATPVGFWYQETQYF. Filled out from reference TRBV19 and TRBJ2-5, the complete variable domain reads DGGITQSPKYLFRKEGQNVTLSCEQNLNHDAMYWYRQDPGQGLRLIYYSQIVNDFQKGDIAEGYSVSREKKESFPLTVTSAQKNPTAFYLCATPVGFWYQETQYFGPGTRLLVL.

This chain links TRBV15 with TRBJ1-1; the D gene is possibly TRBD1 (5 bases). The CDR3 totals 14 residues. The germline V and J ends were trimmed by 0 bases and 8 bases, with 13 bases remaining between them. CDR1 LNHNV and CDR2 YYDKDF come from the germline V gene (reference sequence). CDR3 in amino acids: CATSRDFQGWEAFF. CDR3 nucleotide sequence: TGTGCCACCAGCAGAGATTTTCAGGGTTGGGAAGCTTTCTTT.

The chain employs TRBV7-2 and TRBJ1-1; D ambiguous. V was pared by 5 bases and J by 1 base, with 8 bases between. The CDR3 runs to 13 residues. Germline V gene sequence: CDR1 SGHTA, CDR2 FQGNSA. The CDR3 DNA sequence: TGTGCCAGCAGCACTAACCCGAACACTGAAGCTTTCTTT. It codes for CASSTNPNTEAFF.

CDR3 protein: CASSQVHNQPQHF. The CDR3 bases are TGTGCCAGCAGTCAGGTCCACAATCAGCCCCAGCATTTT. The chain links TRBV6-5 to TRBJ1-5, with no clear D. Trimming took off 5 bases at V and 3 bases at J, with 8 bases between the two ends. The CDR3 length is 13 residues. Looked up from germline, CDR1 is MNHEY and CDR2 is SVGAGI.

The V call is TRBV5-1, the J call TRBJ1-1; perhaps TRBD1 as D (5 bases). The germline V and J ends were trimmed by 2 bases and 0 bases, with 14 bases remaining between them. The CDR3 is 16 residues long. Germline assignment: CDR1 SGHRS and CDR2 YFSETQ. CDR3 DNA: TGCGCCAGCAGCTTTCAGGGAGGGATGATGAACACTGAAGCTTTCTTT. This gives the protein CASSFQGGMMNTEAFF.

The chain joins TRBV10-2 to TRBJ2-1; D not certain. The CDR3 is 13 amino acids. CDR1 is WSHSY and CDR2 is SAAADI in the germline V gene. Trimming removed 0 bases from V and 3 bases from J, with 3 bases in between. CDR3 coding DNA: TGCGCCAGCAGTGAGTCAGGCTACAATGAGCAGTTCTTC. It is translated as CASSESGYNEQFF.

The rearrangement joins TRBV10-3 to TRBJ2-2, with 8 bases fitting TRBD2. This CDR3 is 16 amino acids long. CDR1 and CDR2 (germline): ENHRY, SYGVKD. The V and J ends lost 4 bases and 4 bases, in that order; junction bases with no gene match: 8. The DNA of the CDR3 is TGTGCCATCAGTGCGGGCCAGCGGGGGTTCACCGGGGAGCTGTTTTTT. Its translation is CAISAGQRGFTGELFF.

The V call is TRBV7-2, the J call TRBJ2-1; D call uncertain. The germline V and J ends were trimmed by 1 base and 10 bases, with 11 bases remaining between them. The CDR3 spans 13 residues. Germline CDR1 SGHTA, CDR2 FQGNSA. CDR3 sequence (DNA): TGTGCCAGCAGCTTAGATTCGCGCTCGGAGCAGTTCTTC. It encodes CASSLDSRSEQFF.

The chain joins TRBV6-5 to TRBJ2-7, with D uncertain. The germline CDR1 and CDR2 sequences are MNHEY and SVGAGI. The CDR3 has 13 residues. V was cut by 6 bases and J by 2 bases, with 11 bases left in between. Here the CDR3 reads CASRSHIAYEQYF. The CDR3 nucleotides read TGTGCCAGCAGGAGCCACATCGCCTACGAGCAGTACTTC.

The chain joins TRBV15 to TRBJ1-2; D remains unclear. Per the germline V gene, CDR1 is LNHNV and CDR2 is YYDKDF (reference sequence). V lost 0 bases, J lost 3 bases, and 11 bases lay in between. This CDR3 is built from 15 residues. In nucleotides, the CDR3 is TGTGCCACCAGCAGAGACTTCAGGTTGGACTATGGCTACACCTTC. Translation: CATSRDFRLDYGYTF.

The chain combines TRBV11-2 with TRBJ1-2, with no clear D. CDR1 and CDR2 from the germline V gene are SGHAT and FQNNGV. Trimming left V 0 bases short and J 8 bases short, with 10 bases between. The CDR3 extends over 13 amino acids. In DNA, the CDR3 is TGTGCCAGCAGCTTAGATCTAAGGGCCGGCTACACCTTC. Protein: CASSLDLRAGYTF.

The table lists this clone with a few counts. This rearrangement joins TRBV7-2 to TRBJ1-2; 9 bases line up with TRBD1. V dropped 5 bases and J dropped 7; count of bases not matched to a gene: 5. The germline V gene encodes CDR1 SGHTA and CDR2 FQGNSA. The CDR3 sequence is 13 residues long. The CDR3 DNA reads TGTGCCAGCAGCAGGGACAGGGCATCTGGCTACACCTTC. Its protein product is CASSRDRASGYTF. The full variable domain, completed using reference TRBV7-2 and TRBJ1-2, is GAGVSQSPSNKVTEKGKDVELRCDPISGHTALYWYRQSLGQGLEFLIYFQGNSAPDKSGLPSDRFSAERTGGSVSTLTIQRTQQEDSAVYLCASSRDRASGYTFGSGTRLTVV.

The table lists this clone with a few counts. CDR3 protein: CAISPGSANYGYTF. The CDR3 coding sequence is TGTGCCATCAGTCCAGGGTCTGCTAACTATGGCTACACCTTC. The chain links TRBV10-3 to TRBJ1-2, with D possibly TRBD1 on 5 matching bases. The germline CDR1 and CDR2 sequences are ENHRY and SYGVKD. The germline V and J ends were trimmed by 5 bases and 0 bases, with 10 bases remaining between them. This CDR3 is 14 amino acids long.

This clone was seen at least ten times. This chain uses TRBV30 with TRBJ1-3; D not resolved. The CDR3 is 12 residues long. Germline loops: CDR1 GTSNPN, CDR2 SVGIG (reference sequence). Trimming shortened V by 3 bases and J by 3 bases, and 6 bases separated the two germline ends. CDR3 loop: CAWSPHGNTIYF. The CDR3 DNA is TGTGCCTGGAGCCCCCATGGAAACACCATATATTTT.

The chain has TRBV5-1 and TRBJ2-7, with 8 bases matching TRBD1. CDR1 and CDR2 from the germline V gene are SGHRS and YFSETQ. J gave up 2 bases and V 4 bases, and 11 bases lay outside the gene matches. This CDR3 has 16 amino acids. The CDR3: CASSREPGQAAYEQYF. For the CDR3, the DNA is TGCGCCAGCAGCCGAGAACCGGGACAGGCAGCCTACGAGCAGTACTTC.

The chain is built from TRBV4-3 and TRBJ1-2; D might be TRBD1 (6 bases). Germline CDR1 reads LGHNA; CDR2 reads YSLEER. This CDR3 has 15 residues. V lost 3 bases and J lost 7, with 18 bases in between. The CDR3 region is CASSHSSDSRVGYTF. Written as DNA, the CDR3 is TGCGCCAGCAGCCACTCTTCGGACAGCCGGGTTGGCTACACCTTC.

As regards this clone: Sequence at one end of the junction differs from germline and may be a read error. This chain uses TRBV6-5 with TRBJ1-2; TRBD1 matches 9 bases. The CDR3 contains 13 residues. CDR1 is MNHEY and CDR2 is SVGAGI in the germline V gene. For the CDR3, the DNA is TGTGCCAGCAGTTCCCGGACAGGGGACCAGCCTGCCTTC. Its protein is CASSSRTGDQPAF.

This chain uses TRBV5-1 with TRBJ2-7; 7 bases match TRBD1. There are 12 residues in the CDR3. J was trimmed by 5 bases and V by 5 bases; bases with no gene match: 4. Per the germline V gene, CDR1 is SGHRS and CDR2 is YFSETQ. The chain's CDR3 is CASRQTGDEQYF. The CDR3 coding sequence is TGCGCCAGCAGACAAACAGGGGACGAGCAGTACTTC.

This chain links TRBV7-2 with TRBJ1-2; 9 bases match TRBD1. Trimming cost V 0 bases and J 4 bases; bases outside gene matches: 0. CDR1 and CDR2 from the germline V gene are SGHTA and FQGNSA. This CDR3 has 14 amino acids. The DNA for the CDR3 is TGTGCCAGCAGCTTAGCGGGACAGGGCTATGGCTACACCTTC. Its protein product is CASSLAGQGYGYTF.

The CDR3 region has the DNA TGTGCCATCAGTGATTCGCGACTAGCGGGGGGTACAGATACGCAGTATTTT. Protein sequence: CAISDSRLAGGTDTQYF. The chain has TRBV10-3 and TRBJ2-3, with 13 bases matching TRBD2. V trimming: 3 bases; J trimming: 3 bases; junction bases outside the gene matches: 6. The CDR3 runs to 17 residues. Per the germline V gene, CDR1 is ENHRY and CDR2 is SYGVKD.

This clone has more than one count but fewer than ten. The chain uses TRBV28 and TRBJ1-5; the D gene is possibly TRBD1 (5 bases). The CDR3 runs to 14 residues. Germline CDR1 MDHEN, CDR2 SYDVKM. Trimming removed 8 bases at V and 7 bases at J, with 18 bases between. CDR3 sequence: CASYGGKGPQPQHF. The CDR3 nucleotides read TGTGCCAGCTACGGGGGTAAGGGCCCGCAGCCCCAGCATTTT.

In its sample, this clone was seen a few times. The chain employs TRBV7-7 and TRBJ2-1; 10 nucleotides agree with TRBD2. The germline gives CDR1 SSHAT, CDR2 FNYEAQ (reference sequence). After removal of 2 bases from V and 1 base from J, the junction contained 8 bases not matched to a gene. The length of the CDR3 is 18 residues. CDR3 in DNA: TGTGCCAGCAGCTTAACAGGGGATAGCGGGGGGTCCTACAATGAGCAGTTCTTC. Protein: CASSLTGDSGGSYNEQFF.

The chain joins TRBV6-6 to TRBJ2-5; D is ambiguous. CDR1 and CDR2 (germline): MNHNY, SVGAGI (reference sequence). This CDR3 contains 14 residues. The V end lost 4 bases, the J end lost 5 bases, and 14 bases lay between the germline ends. The CDR3 loop is CASSSSTGEETQYF. The CDR3 nucleotides read TGTGCCAGCAGTTCGTCGACTGGAGAGGAGACCCAGTACTTC.

The rearrangement joins TRBV27 to TRBJ1-3; D unclear. The germline V and J ends were trimmed by 3 bases and 2 bases, with 11 bases remaining between them. The length of the CDR3 is 15 residues. CDR1 MNHEY and CDR2 SMNVEV come from the germline V gene (reference sequence). This CDR3 reads CASSFREVAGNTIYF. DNA for the CDR3: TGTGCCAGCAGTTTTCGGGAGGTAGCTGGAAACACCATATATTTT.

The chain links TRBV5-1 to TRBJ1-1; 7 nucleotides match TRBD1. The CDR3 is made up of 15 amino acids. The V gene's germline CDR1 is SGHRS and CDR2 YFSETQ. After removal of 3 bases from V and 1 base from J, the junction contained 6 bases not matched to a gene. DNA for the CDR3: TGCGCCAGCAGCTCCTCCGGGACAGAGAACACTGAAGCTTTCTTT. Its translation is CASSSSGTENTEAFF. Together with reference TRBV5-1 and TRBJ1-1, the CDR3 gives the full variable domain: KAGVTQTPRYLIKTRGQQVTLSCSPISGHRSVSWYQQTPGQGLQFLFEYFSETQRNKGNFPGRFSGRQFSNSRSEMNVSTLELGDSALYLCASSSSGTENTEAFFGQGTRLTVV.

V and J are TRBV4-3 and TRBJ2-1; TRBD1 aligns across 8 bases. The CDR3 length is 17 residues. Germline assignment: CDR1 LGHNA and CDR2 YSLEER. With V trimmed by 2 bases and J by 3 bases, 9 bases remained unmatched. CDR3 DNA sequence: TGCGCCAGCAGCCAATGGACAGGGTCCAAGGACTACAATGAGCAGTTCTTC. It yields the protein CASSQWTGSKDYNEQFF.

This clone was detected a few times. This rearrangement joins TRBV30 to TRBJ1-1; 7 nucleotides line up with TRBD1. In germline, CDR1 is GTSNPN, CDR2 SVGIG (reference sequence). The CDR3 is 13 residues long. J lost 1 base, V lost 2 bases, and 1 base had no gene match. The CDR3 here is CAWSRQGNTEAFF. The CDR3 DNA follows: TGTGCCTGGAGTAGACAGGGGAACACTGAAGCTTTCTTT.

This clone was counted only a few times. CDR3 nucleotide sequence: TGTGCCAGCAGTGACAGGGGGCGGTCAGATACGCAGTATTTT. Translating it yields CASSDRGRSDTQYF. This chain joins TRBV6-4 and TRBJ2-3; TRBD1 matches at 7 bases. This CDR3 is built from 14 residues. CDR1 and CDR2 (germline): MRHNA, SNTAGT. The junction had 3 bases not matched to a gene; V was cut back by 2 bases and J by 4 bases.